The 18 T cell receptor beta chains listed next were all sequenced from one sample in a study of blood T cell repertoires in COVID-19. Method: immunoSEQ multiplex PCR; TCRdb's copy keeps in-frame clones and lacks some. The sample lists 100,000 to 150,000 clones, around 80% occurring once. Input material: peripheral blood. The receptors here all came from a man aged 50 to 59 with acute or convalescent COVID-19.

This clone was seen only a few times. V gene TRBV4-2 combines with J gene TRBJ1-5, with D maybe TRBD1 (5 bases). From germline, CDR1 is LGHNA and CDR2 YNFKEQ. This CDR3 has 17 residues. V lost 0 bases, J lost 7 bases, and 19 bases lay in between. The CDR3 DNA follows: TGTGCCAGCAGCCAAGATTACCAGACAGCCCTGTCCCAGCCCCAGCATTTT. This codes for CASSQDYQTALSQPQHF.

This chain uses TRBV7-9 with TRBJ2-1, with 7 bases aligning to TRBD2. Germline lookup yields CDR1 SEHNR and CDR2 FQNEAQ (reference sequence). V gave up 5 bases and J gave up 5 bases; unmatched junction bases: 18. This CDR3 is built from 18 residues. CDR3 residues: CASSVSGGDGGMHNEQFF. In DNA, the CDR3 is TGTGCCAGCAGCGTTTCGGGAGGTGACGGGGGGATGCACAATGAGCAGTTCTTC.

V gene TRBV29-1 combines with J gene TRBJ2-3; TRBD2 agrees at 7 bases. J gave up 6 bases and V 7 bases, and 10 bases lay outside the gene matches. The length of the CDR3 is 13 residues. The germline CDR1 and CDR2 sequences are SQVTM and ANQGSEA. CDR3 bases: TGCAGCGCCTACGGCGGGAGCTTTGATACGCAGTATTTT. It encodes CSAYGGSFDTQYF.

The chain has TRBV20-1 and TRBJ2-3; 15 bases are shared with TRBD2. Germline V gives CDR1 DFQATT, CDR2 SNEGSKA (reference sequence). This CDR3 comprises 19 residues. Germline trimming cut 3 bases from V and 5 bases from J; bases unmatched to any gene: 15. The CDR3 loop is CSASLLAGTSGRRGDTQYF. The CDR3 DNA reads TGCAGTGCTAGTCTCCTAGCTGGGACTAGCGGGAGGCGGGGAGATACGCAGTATTTT.

This rearrangement joins TRBV7-2 to TRBJ1-5, with TRBD1 matching 7 bases. Germline lookup yields CDR1 SGHTA and CDR2 FQGNSA. The CDR3 covers 14 residues. The trim removed 1 base at V and 7 bases at J, leaving 4 bases unmatched. The CDR3 sequence: CASSLESGGQPQHF. In DNA, the CDR3 is TGTGCCAGCAGCTTAGAGTCAGGGGGGCAGCCCCAGCATTTT.

This clone has more than one count but fewer than ten. The genes are TRBV6-5 and TRBJ1-1, with D perhaps TRBD1 (5 bases). V lost 7 bases and J 6 bases, leaving 18 bases between the germline ends. The CDR3 is 14 residues long. CDR1 and CDR2 (germline): MNHEY, SVGAGI. CDR3 in DNA: TGTGCCAGCATTCCAGCCCCGCGGGGCTCTGAAGCTTTCTTT. It yields the protein CASIPAPRGSEAFF.

The chain links TRBV11-2 to TRBJ2-3, with a tentative D call TRBD2 (6 bases). V was pared by 2 bases and J by 3 bases, with 15 bases between. The CDR3 has 16 residues. The germline V gene has CDR1 SGHAT and CDR2 FQNNGV. This CDR3 reads CASSLMNPSDTDTQYF. As DNA, the CDR3 is TGTGCCAGCAGCTTAATGAATCCTAGCGATACAGATACGCAGTATTTT.

The rearrangement uses TRBV28 and TRBJ1-2; 7 bases are a match to TRBD1. The CDR3 is 14 amino acids. Germline-derived CDR1 and CDR2 are MDHEN and SYDVKM. With 6 bases clipped from V and 6 bases from J, the junction kept 10 bases outside the gene matches. The CDR3 here is CASRASGGSDGYTF. The CDR3 nucleotides read TGTGCCAGCAGGGCATCAGGGGGGTCCGATGGCTACACCTTC.

The chain has TRBV7-9 and TRBJ1-2, with D perhaps TRBD1 (5 bases). V was shortened by 5 bases and J by 3 bases, with 10 bases between the two germline ends. The CDR3 is 13 residues long. Germline loops: CDR1 SEHNR, CDR2 FQNEAQ (reference sequence). The CDR3 region is CASSTPGDYGYTF. For the CDR3, the DNA is TGTGCCAGCAGCACGCCGGGGGACTATGGCTACACCTTC. Looking up the rest from reference TRBV7-9 and TRBJ1-2 gives the full variable domain: DTGVSQNPRHKITKRGQNVTFRCDPISEHNRLYWYRQTLGQGPEFLTYFQNEAQLEKSRLLSDRFSAERPKGSFSTLEIQRTEQGDSAMYLCASSTPGDYGYTFGSGTRLTVV.

The chain joins TRBV23-1 to TRBJ1-1; TRBD1 matches at 11 bases. TRBV23-1 is reported as an ORF; its role is uncertain. This CDR3 has 16 residues. After removal of 0 bases from V and 4 bases from J, the junction contained 4 bases not matched to a gene. The CDR3 DNA follows: TGCGCCAGCAGTCAATCGAGGGACAGGGGGGTCACTGAAGCTTTCTTT. It translates to CASSQSRDRGVTEAFF.

This clone was counted a few times. The rearrangement links TRBV7-8 to TRBJ1-5; D is possibly TRBD1 (6 bases). The V end lost 0 bases, the J end lost 3 bases, and 12 bases lay between the germline ends. Germline V gene lookup returns CDR1 SGHVS and CDR2 FQNEAQ. The CDR3 is 16 amino acids. The chain's CDR3 is CASSLAEGGLNQPQHF. CDR3 nucleotides: TGTGCCAGCAGCTTAGCTGAGGGGGGGCTCAATCAGCCCCAGCATTTT.

The rearrangement uses TRBV27 and TRBJ2-1; 10 bases match TRBD2. CDR1 and CDR2 (germline): MNHEY, SMNVEV (reference sequence). Unmatched junction bases numbered 12, after V lost 5 bases and J lost 14 bases. This CDR3 has 14 amino acids. The CDR3 DNA follows: TGTGCCAGCAGTCCAGGGGATCTAGCGGGAGAGAAGTTCTTC. Protein sequence: CASSPGDLAGEKFF.

This clone was seen once. The CDR3 here is CASSLDSSGNNEQFF. The CDR3 coding sequence is TGCGCCAGCAGCTTGGATTCTAGCGGGAACAATGAGCAGTTCTTC. The V gene is TRBV5-1, the J gene TRBJ2-1, with TRBD2 matching 9 bases. After removal of 0 bases from V and 5 bases from J, the junction contained 3 bases not matched to a gene. The CDR3 is made up of 15 amino acids. The germline CDR1 and CDR2 sequences are SGHRS and YFSETQ.

For the CDR3, the DNA is TGTGCCAGCAGCTTATCAAGCGGGACATACAATGAGCAGTTCTTC. Protein product: CASSLSSGTYNEQFF. The chain uses TRBV7-8 and TRBJ2-1, with D maybe TRBD2 (7 bases). The germline V gene encodes CDR1 SGHVS and CDR2 FQNEAQ. V lost 2 bases, J lost 4 bases, and 12 bases lay in between. The CDR3 spans 15 residues.

The genes are TRBV2 and TRBJ1-2; D remains ambiguous. The germline V gene encodes CDR1 SNHLY and CDR2 FYNNEI. The CDR3 sequence is 12 residues long. Trimming removed 4 bases from V and 0 bases from J, with 3 bases in between. The CDR3 sequence: CASSAANYGYTF. CDR3 in DNA: TGTGCCAGCAGTGCGGCTAACTATGGCTACACCTTC.

The V gene is TRBV30, the J gene TRBJ2-5; 8 bases agree with TRBD1. The CDR3 has 14 amino acids. The germline gives CDR1 GTSNPN, CDR2 SVGIG (reference sequence). Unmatched junction bases numbered 4, after V lost 3 bases and J lost 1 base. This CDR3 is CAWSQGAVQETQYF. CDR3 bases: TGTGCCTGGAGCCAGGGGGCTGTCCAAGAGACCCAGTACTTC.

The chain joins TRBV19 to TRBJ2-7, with 9 bases lining up with TRBD1. This CDR3 is 15 amino acids long. Germline CDR1 is LNHDA and CDR2 is SQIVND (reference sequence). Germline trimming cut 6 bases from V and 2 bases from J; bases unmatched to any gene: 8. The CDR3 nucleotides are TGTGCCAGTAGAGCGGACAGGGGCCTACCCTACGAGCAGTACTTC. Translating gives CASRADRGLPYEQYF.

This clone was observed a few times. The V gene is TRBV15, the J gene TRBJ2-1; 11 positions agree with TRBD2. The CDR3 loop spans 16 amino acids. After removal of 1 base from V and 4 bases from J, the junction contained 3 bases not matched to a gene. The germline CDR1 and CDR2 sequences are LNHNV and YYDKDF (reference sequence). The CDR3 sequence: CATSRVGLAVYNEQFF. In nucleotides, the CDR3 is TGTGCCACCAGCAGAGTGGGACTAGCGGTATACAATGAGCAGTTCTTC.